The T cell receptor beta chain under discussion was sequenced for a study of blood T cells in healthy people across ages. It was with a sample-barcoded 5' primer and a J-beta primer mix that a second PCR of about 6 to 12 cycles was run. TCRdb reanalysed the 5' RACE reads using MiXCR and keeps one entry per CDR3 protein. The table has roughly 730,000 distinct CDR3 sequences, about 61% seen once. The CDR3 loop spans 13 amino acids. V was cut by 3 bases and J by 6 bases, with 12 bases left in between. Germline V gene lookup returns CDR1 SGDLS and CDR2 YYNGEE. The chain joins TRBV9 to TRBJ1-1, with D hard to call. The clonotype originates from a man in his forties in good health. The sample taken for sequencing was blood. The CDR3 DNA is TGTGCCAGCAGCGCCCTGAGGACGTCTGAAGCTTTCTTT. Protein sequence: CASSALRTSEAFF.